These 11 T cell receptor beta chains were sequenced from one sample in a study of cytomegalovirus exposure and HLA in healthy donors. Primers: 60 Vbeta forward and 13 Jbeta reverse. Clones were sequenced by immunoSEQ multiplex PCR, and TCRdb holds only the in-frame ones, with some missing. In all, the sample yields approximately 190,000 clones. Sequencing was performed on PBMCs. Source of these receptors: a boy under 18 in good health and CMV-seronegative.

V usage is TRBV15 and J usage is TRBJ2-7, with 7 bases fitting TRBD2. Per the germline V gene, CDR1 is LNHNV and CDR2 is YYDKDF (reference sequence). V gave up 8 bases and J gave up 3 bases; unmatched junction bases: 10. The CDR3 sequence is 14 residues long. The CDR3: CATFITSADYEQYF. DNA of the CDR3: TGTGCCACCTTTATTACTAGCGCTGACTACGAGCAGTACTTC.

The chain is built from TRBV7-8 and TRBJ1-5; 8 bases fit TRBD1. The CDR3 is made up of 16 amino acids. The germline V gene encodes CDR1 SGHVS and CDR2 FQNEAQ. The J segment lost 1 base and the V segment lost 4 bases, leaving 6 bases of the junction unmatched. Here the CDR3 DNA reads TGTGCCAGCAGCTCGGGGACAGGTGGAAGCAATCAGCCCCAGCATTTT. It encodes CASSSGTGGSNQPQHF.

The CDR3 coding sequence is TGTGCCAGCGGAGGATACAATGAGCAGTTCTTC. Residues: CASGGYNEQFF. The chain uses TRBV6-1 and TRBJ2-1; tentative D call: TRBD2 (5 bases). CDR3 length: 11 residues. Germline V gene data show CDR1 as MNHNS and CDR2 as SASEGT. V lost 8 bases and J 4 bases, leaving 6 bases between the germline ends.

V usage is TRBV6-5 and J usage is TRBJ1-2; weak D call: TRBD1 (6 bases). The V and J ends lost 6 bases and 7 bases respectively, with 21 bases between them. The CDR3 runs to 15 residues. Germline-derived CDR1 and CDR2 are MNHEY and SVGAGI. The CDR3 DNA reads TGTGCCAGCAGCCCACCAGGAGGGGGGGCAGGTGGCTACACCTTC. Translating it yields CASSPPGGGAGGYTF.

The CDR3 reads CASSIAQTNNSPLHF. CDR3 nucleotides: TGTGCCAGTAGTATAGCACAGACGAACAATTCACCCCTCCACTTT. The chain uses TRBV19 and TRBJ1-6; D is unclear. CDR3 length equals 15 residues. Germline V CDR1 and CDR2: LNHDA, SQIVND (reference sequence). The ends were cut back, 1 base at V and 7 bases at J, with 11 bases in the middle.

The rearrangement joins TRBV9 to TRBJ2-1; D is undetermined. The germline V and J ends were trimmed by 3 bases and 4 bases, with 5 bases remaining between them. Per the germline V gene, CDR1 is SGDLS and CDR2 is YYNGEE. This CDR3 has 12 amino acids. The CDR3, as DNA: TGTGCCAGCAGCGCCGGGTACAATGAGCAGTTCTTC. Its translation: CASSAGYNEQFF.

The V call is TRBV9, the J call TRBJ1-2, with D hard to call. CDR1 is SGDLS and CDR2 is YYNGEE in the germline V gene. V lost 0 bases and J lost 2, with 8 bases in between. The CDR3 has 14 residues. CDR3 region: CASSVVAGNYGYTF. DNA of the CDR3: TGTGCCAGCAGCGTAGTGGCGGGAAACTATGGCTACACCTTC. Full variable domain (missing parts from reference TRBV9 and TRBJ1-2): DSGVTQTPKHLITATGQRVTLRCSPRSGDLSVYWYQQSLDQGLQFLIQYYNGEERAKGNILERFSAQQFPDLHSELNLSSLELGDSALYFCASSVVAGNYGYTFGSGTRLTVV.

The chain has TRBV6-5 and TRBJ2-3; TRBD2 aligns across 7 bases. Germline CDR1 MNHEY, CDR2 SVGAGI. This CDR3 comprises 14 residues. Losses at the gene ends were 7 bases for V and 4 bases for J; bases not matched to a gene: 8. CDR3 nucleotides: TGTGCCAGCACCCAGCGGGGACCAGCAGATACGCAGTATTTT. It specifies CASTQRGPADTQYF.

The chain couples TRBV20-1 to TRBJ1-2, with TRBD1 as a possible D gene (5 bases). The CDR3 is 11 residues long. In germline, CDR1 is DFQATT, CDR2 SNEGSKA (reference sequence). As DNA, the CDR3 is TGCAGCCGCAGGGTACTTTATGGCTACACCTTC. Translating it yields CSRRVLYGYTF.

J is TRBJ2-1 and V is TRBV7-6; D uncertain. The CDR3 covers 13 residues. In germline, CDR1 is SGHVS, CDR2 FNYEAQ. V lost 4 bases to trimming and J lost 0 bases, with 4 bases between them. As DNA, the CDR3 is TGTGCCAGCAGCTATAGCTCCTACAATGAGCAGTTCTTC. This translates into CASSYSSYNEQFF.

The chain is built from TRBV7-8 and TRBJ2-1, with 11 bases lining up with TRBD2. This CDR3 has 17 amino acids. Trimming removed 1 base from V and 4 bases from J; junction bases left unmatched: 6. Germline assignment: CDR1 SGHVS and CDR2 FQNEAQ. The CDR3 coding sequence is TGTGCCAGCAGCTTAGTGGGTAGCGGGGGGGGTTACAATGAGCAGTTCTTC. Encoded protein: CASSLVGSGGGYNEQFF.